The next 9 T cell receptor beta chains were all read from a single sample in a study of T-cell memory formation after mild COVID-19. TCRdb re-called the 5' RACE reads through MiXCR, storing one row per CDR3 protein. The sample has 470,000 or so distinct CDR3 sequences, 18% seen once. The sample comprised PBMCs or a T cell subset sorted from them (not recorded which). Receptors were obtained from an adult woman who had mild COVID-19 (a few samples of this study predate the infection). Cell type and time point are not known.

This clonotype was detected many times. The chain has TRBV25-1 and TRBJ1-4, with 9 positions matching TRBD1. The V segment lost 4 bases and the J segment 5 bases; nucleotides outside the gene matches: 8. CDR1 and CDR2 from the germline V gene are MGHDK and SYGVNS. The CDR3 length is 16 residues. The CDR3 nucleotides read TGTGCCAGCAGTGCCACAGGGGGCATTGGGAATGAAAAACTGTTTTTT. It codes for CASSATGGIGNEKLFF.

The gene calls are TRBV4-1 and TRBJ1-2; D is uncertain. This CDR3 is built from 17 residues. Germline V gene sequence: CDR1 MGHRA, CDR2 YSYEKL. V lost 5 bases and J 0 bases, leaving 19 bases between the germline ends. The CDR3: CASSSPQRGLANYGYTF. The CDR3 nucleotides read TGCGCCAGCAGCTCCCCTCAGCGGGGTTTAGCTAACTATGGCTACACCTTC.

The V and J genes are TRBV14 and TRBJ2-1; D is possibly TRBD2 (6 bases). Germline CDR1 is SGHDN and CDR2 is FVKESK. This CDR3 has 16 amino acids. Trimming shortened V by 0 bases and J by 4 bases, and 13 bases separated the two germline ends. CDR3 sequence reads: CASSQDGGALYNEQFF. The CDR3 bases are TGTGCCAGCAGCCAAGATGGCGGGGCTTTATACAATGAGCAGTTCTTC.

The chain carries TRBV5-5 and TRBJ2-1, with a tentative D call TRBD1 (7 bases). The ends were cut back, 1 base at V and 7 bases at J, with 18 bases in the middle. Germline V gene data show CDR1 as SGHKS and CDR2 as YYEKEE (reference sequence). The CDR3 extends over 16 amino acids. Here the CDR3 DNA reads TGTGCCAGCAGCTTGATCGCAGGGGGAGGTCCAAATGAGCAGTTCTTC. Protein sequence: CASSLIAGGGPNEQFF.

This clonotype was seen a handful of times. V and J are TRBV14 and TRBJ2-1; 8 nucleotides agree with TRBD2. CDR3 length equals 17 residues. Germline V gene sequence: CDR1 SGHDN, CDR2 FVKESK. Unmatched junction bases numbered 5, after V lost 1 base and J lost 0 bases. The CDR3 DNA sequence: TGTGCCAGCAGCCAAGGAATAGCGGGATACTCCTACAATGAGCAGTTCTTC. Translation: CASSQGIAGYSYNEQFF.

This chain joins TRBV27 and TRBJ1-1; tentative D call: TRBD1 (5 bases). Trimming removed 6 bases at V and 0 bases at J, with 14 bases between. There are 15 residues in the CDR3. Germline assignment: CDR1 MNHEY and CDR2 SMNVEV (reference sequence). CDR3 in amino acids: CASSLTTVLNTEAFF. The CDR3 region has the DNA TGTGCCAGCAGCTTAACGACAGTGCTGAACACTGAAGCTTTCTTT.

This sequence joins TRBV12-3 or TRBV12-4 and TRBJ1-5; D not resolved. The CDR3 consists of 14 residues. V was cut by 6 bases and J by 7 bases, with 16 bases left in between. The CDR3 DNA reads TGTGCCAGCAGCTCCGGGGTGGCGGGACAGCCCCAGCATTTT. It encodes CASSSGVAGQPQHF.

This clonotype came up a few times. The chain joins TRBV20-1 to TRBJ1-2; 7 nucleotides align to TRBD1. This CDR3 is 13 amino acids long. With V trimmed by 2 bases and J by 3 bases, 3 bases remained unmatched. Germline V CDR1 and CDR2: DFQATT, SNEGSKA (reference sequence). CDR3 in amino acids: CSARPTGDYGYTF. As DNA, the CDR3 is TGCAGTGCTAGACCCACAGGGGACTATGGCTACACCTTC.

A few counts support this clonotype. The genes are TRBV29-1 and TRBJ1-2; D unresolved. V was shortened by 6 bases and J by 7 bases, with 12 bases between the two germline ends. The CDR3 totals 11 residues. Per the germline V gene, CDR1 is SQVTM and CDR2 is ANQGSEA. CDR3 in DNA: TGCAGCGTCGAGGTGGGCCGTGGCTACACCTTC. It translates to CSVEVGRGYTF.